Listed here are 12 T cell receptor beta chains from one sample, sequenced in a study of T cell repertoires in cytomegalovirus infection. Their specific antigens are unknown. MiXCR was run by TCRdb on the reads, yielding one entry per CDR3 protein. The table lists approximately 76,000 distinct CDR3 sequences, 20% to 30% of them singletons. This specimen consisted of CD8+ T cells from cultured PBMCs, obtained from culture after CMV antigen stimulation. These receptors were taken from a human donor in good health (CMV status not recorded). Some clones in this sample may be carry-over from other donors' samples.

This clonotype has at least ten counts. The chain uses TRBV7-9 and TRBJ1-1; D is uncertain. The germline V and J ends were trimmed by 6 bases and 6 bases, with 11 bases remaining between them. Per the germline V gene, CDR1 is SEHNR and CDR2 is FQNEAQ (reference sequence). This CDR3 contains 12 residues. The CDR3 spells CASSFTTSEAFF. CDR3 nucleotides: TGTGCCAGCAGTTTTACAACCTCTGAAGCTTTCTTT.

The chain recombines TRBV4-1 with TRBJ2-7, with 8 positions matching TRBD2. The CDR3 loop spans 15 amino acids. J lost 0 bases, V lost 0 bases, and 1 base had no gene match. The germline CDR1 and CDR2 sequences are MGHRA and YSYEKL. In nucleotides, the CDR3 is TGCGCCAGCAGCCAAGAGGGACTAGACTCCTACGAGCAGTACTTC. It translates to CASSQEGLDSYEQYF.

There are a few counts of this clonotype. The V call is TRBV15, the J call TRBJ1-5; maybe TRBD1 (6 bases). Trimming left V 4 bases short and J 5 bases short, with 12 bases between. This CDR3 contains 14 residues. Looked up from germline, CDR1 is LNHNV and CDR2 is YYDKDF (reference sequence). CDR3 protein: CATSMTGPHQPQHF. The CDR3 nucleotides read TGTGCCACCAGCATGACAGGTCCTCATCAGCCCCAGCATTTT.

This clonotype was recorded at least ten times. CDR3 nucleotides: TGTGCCACCAGTGACCCCTCCGAGGGGGGGCCGGAGACCCAGTACTTC. This gives the protein CATSDPSEGGPETQYF. The genes are TRBV24-1 and TRBJ2-5, with a tentative D call TRBD2 (7 bases). Germline V lookup: CDR1 KGHDR, CDR2 SFDVKD. Trimming removed 4 bases from V and 5 bases from J, with 19 bases in between. The CDR3 extends over 16 amino acids.

The CDR3 DNA follows: TGTGCCAGCAGCCAGACCGGACAGGGGCGGCAGCCCCAGCATTTT. Its protein product is CASSQTGQGRQPQHF. The chain couples TRBV9 to TRBJ1-5, with TRBD1 matching over 9 bases. The junction had 9 bases not matched to a gene; V was cut back by 4 bases and J by 7 bases. There are 15 residues in the CDR3. The germline V gene encodes CDR1 SGDLS and CDR2 YYNGEE.

Regarding this clonotype: This may stem from a read error, because a much larger clone lies one nucleotide away. The rearrangement links TRBV7-2 to TRBJ2-7, with D perhaps TRBD1 (6 bases). The germline V gene has CDR1 SGHTA and CDR2 FQGNSA. The CDR3 sequence is 14 residues long. The CDR3 is CAGSLFQGPYEQYF. The CDR3 DNA sequence: TGTGCCGGCAGCTTATTCCAGGGGCCCTACGAGCAGTACTTC.

This clonotype came up many times. The rearrangement uses TRBV2 and TRBJ2-3; 8 nucleotides match TRBD2. Germline-derived CDR1 and CDR2 are SNHLY and FYNNEI. This CDR3 is built from 12 residues. J lost 5 bases, V lost 8 bases, and 3 bases had no gene match. The DNA for the CDR3 is TGTGCCAGCGACCTAGCGGGAGATACGCAGTATTTT. Its translation is CASDLAGDTQYF.

The chain joins TRBV30 to TRBJ2-7; 10 bases align to TRBD1. Germline V lookup: CDR1 GTSNPN, CDR2 SVGIG (reference sequence). V lost 0 bases to trimming and J lost 5 bases; unmatched junction nucleotides: 4. The CDR3 contains 14 residues. The CDR3 region has the DNA TGTGCCTGGAGTGTGGGGACAGGGGTAAACGAGCAGTACTTC. It is translated as CAWSVGTGVNEQYF.

The rearrangement uses TRBV24-1 and TRBJ1-5; no clear D. V lost 6 bases and J lost 1, with 9 bases in between. Per germline, CDR1 KGHDR and CDR2 SFDVKD. This CDR3 is 14 amino acids long. The CDR3 DNA follows: TGTGCCACCAGTCCATCCGGGAGCAATCAGCCCCAGCATTTT. Protein product: CATSPSGSNQPQHF.

This clonotype was seen more than once but under ten times. The chain links TRBV7-9 to TRBJ1-1; D perhaps matches TRBD1 (5 bases). V lost 5 bases, J lost 2 bases, and 9 bases lay in between. CDR1 SEHNR and CDR2 FQNEAQ come from the germline V gene (reference sequence). This CDR3 is built from 13 residues. The CDR3 nucleotides are TGTGCCAGCAGCATAGGGGACAACACTGAAGCTTTCTTT. It codes for CASSIGDNTEAFF.

This clonotype was picked up a small number of times. The CDR3 nucleotides are TGTGCCAGCAGTCCTACACCATCGGCCATCTATGGCTACACCTTC. Protein product: CASSPTPSAIYGYTF. V usage is TRBV28 and J usage is TRBJ1-2; D gene ambiguous. The germline V gene has CDR1 MDHEN and CDR2 SYDVKM. V dropped 5 bases and J dropped 4 bases, with 17 bases sitting between them. The CDR3 has 15 residues.

As to this clonotype: A read error may be the cause here, since a much bigger clone is one base away. Here the CDR3 DNA reads TGTGCCAACAGTGGAATAGCAAATGAGCAGTTCTTC. Translation gives CANSGIANEQFF. The genes are TRBV7-3 and TRBJ2-1; D remains ambiguous. CDR1 and CDR2 (germline): SGHTA, FQGTGA. The CDR3 loop spans 12 amino acids. V lost 10 bases, J lost 7 bases, and 14 bases lay in between.